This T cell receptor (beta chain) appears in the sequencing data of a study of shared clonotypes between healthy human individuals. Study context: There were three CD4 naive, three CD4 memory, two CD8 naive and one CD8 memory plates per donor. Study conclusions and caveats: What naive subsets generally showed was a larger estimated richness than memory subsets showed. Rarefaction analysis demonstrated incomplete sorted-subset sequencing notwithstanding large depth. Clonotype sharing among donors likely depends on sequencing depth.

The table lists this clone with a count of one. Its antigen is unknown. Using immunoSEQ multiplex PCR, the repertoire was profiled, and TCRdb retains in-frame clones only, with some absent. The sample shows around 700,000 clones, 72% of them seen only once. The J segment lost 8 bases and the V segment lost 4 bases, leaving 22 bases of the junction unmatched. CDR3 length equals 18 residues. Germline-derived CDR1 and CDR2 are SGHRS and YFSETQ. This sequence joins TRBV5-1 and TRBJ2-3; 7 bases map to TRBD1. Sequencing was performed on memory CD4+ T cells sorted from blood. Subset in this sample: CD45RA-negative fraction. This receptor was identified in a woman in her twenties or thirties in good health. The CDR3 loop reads CASSPGQRTNRVAGTQYF. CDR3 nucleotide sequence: TGCGCCAGCAGCCCGGGACAGCGAACTAACCGGGTAGCTGGTACGCAGTATTTT. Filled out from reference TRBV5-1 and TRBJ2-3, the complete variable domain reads KAGVTQTPRYLIKTRGQQVTLSCSPISGHRSVSWYQQTPGQGLQFLFEYFSETQRNKGNFPGRFSGRQFSNSRSEMNVSTLELGDSALYLCASSPGQRTNRVAGTQYFGPGTRLTVL.